Below, 8 T cell receptor beta chains from the same sample are listed, as sequenced in a study of immune characterization of retroperitoneal liposarcoma. One entry per CDR3 protein, called by TCRdb with MiXCR from the PCR reads. The data contain around 12,000 distinct CDR3 sequences, approximately 48% of them singletons. Sequencing was carried out using tumor tissue. The receptors were gathered from a female donor with retroperitoneal liposarcoma.

The chain combines TRBV7-2 with TRBJ2-1, with D perhaps matching TRBD1 or TRBD2 (6 bases each). This CDR3 contains 13 residues. Deletions cut 5 bases from V and 5 bases from J, with 10 bases between. The germline V gene encodes CDR1 SGHTA and CDR2 FQGNSA. CDR3: CASSAGHNNEQFF. Written as DNA, the CDR3 is TGTGCCAGCAGCGCGGGACACAACAATGAGCAGTTCTTC.

This clonotype occurred many times. The chain carries TRBV7-8 and TRBJ2-5; D might be TRBD1 or TRBD2, each matching 5 bases. Germline CDR1 is SGHVS and CDR2 is FQNEAQ. Trimming cost V 3 bases and J 3 bases, with 20 bases left between them. This CDR3 has 17 residues. The CDR3 nucleotides are TGTGCCAGCAGCTTGGGACCAACTCCCACTGAGAAAGAGACCCAGTACTTC. Translated, it gives CASSLGPTPTEKETQYF. Looking up the rest from reference TRBV7-8 and TRBJ2-5 gives the full variable domain: GAGVSQSPRYKVAKRGQDVALRCDPISGHVSLFWYQQALGQGPEFLTYFQNEAQLDKSGLPSDRFFAERPEGSVSTLKIQRTQQEDSAVYLCASSLGPTPTEKETQYFGPGTRLLVL.

This chain connects TRBV27 to TRBJ2-1; TRBD1 matches at 8 bases. The CDR3 has 13 residues. Per the germline V gene, CDR1 is MNHEY and CDR2 is SMNVEV (reference sequence). J was trimmed by 9 bases and V by 10 bases; bases with no gene match: 11. DNA of the CDR3: TGTGCCACCTGGACAGGGTGGCAAGGTGAGCAGTTCTTC. This sequence encodes CATWTGWQGEQFF.

This clonotype was seen many times. The genes are TRBV6-6 and TRBJ2-3; 7 bases match TRBD2. This CDR3 is 15 amino acids long. The J segment lost 4 bases and the V segment lost 2 bases, leaving 6 bases of the junction unmatched. Germline values: CDR1 MNHNY, CDR2 SVGAGI (reference sequence). CDR3 sequence reads: CASSYKAGWSDTQYF. CDR3 nucleotides: TGTGCCAGCAGTTACAAAGCGGGATGGTCAGATACGCAGTATTTT.

As for this clonotype: The conserved phenylalanine or tryptophan is not found at the CDR3 terminus, so this likely reflects a read error. No DNA is shown, since the ends of the CDR3 on it are uncertain; the CDR3 is the one TCRdb lists. The J gene is TRBJ2-5, the V gene TRBV29-1; the D call of TRBD2 is as the table states it, not checked on the DNA. A total of 14 residues make up the CDR3, ends included. Germline values: CDR1 SQVTM, CDR2 ANQGSEA. This CDR3 reads CSAGGRRGVRLPCS.

This clonotype was seen many times. The rearrangement uses TRBV6-1 and TRBJ2-4, with 10 bases identical to TRBD1. This CDR3 region has 13 residues. J lost 13 bases, V lost 8 bases, and 11 bases had no gene match. Germline CDR1 is MNHNS and CDR2 is SASEGT. The CDR3 loop is CASGGWDRGTQYF. The CDR3 bases are TGTGCCAGCGGGGGGTGGGACAGGGGTACCCAGTACTTC.

The chain combines TRBV28 with TRBJ2-1; D unresolved. CDR1 and CDR2 from the germline V gene are MDHEN and SYDVKM. Trimming removed 4 bases from V and 5 bases from J, with 15 bases in between. The CDR3 is made up of 15 amino acids. The CDR3: CASSSAVRLNNEQFF. Here the CDR3 DNA reads TGTGCCAGCAGTTCCGCCGTAAGGTTGAACAATGAGCAGTTCTTC.

The rearrangement joins TRBV6-6 to TRBJ2-3, with 8 bases matching TRBD1. This CDR3 is 15 amino acids long. Germline V gene lookup returns CDR1 MNHNY and CDR2 SVGAGI (reference sequence). Losses at the gene ends were 3 bases for V and 3 bases for J; bases not matched to a gene: 5. The CDR3 protein is CASSYRTGRTDTQYF. CDR3 sequence (DNA): TGTGCCAGCAGTTATAGGACAGGGAGGACAGATACGCAGTATTTT.